These T cell receptor beta chains were read from a single sample in a study of T cell repertoires in cytomegalovirus infection. TCRdb independently ran MiXCR on the reads; one entry per CDR3 protein. Counted here are 200,000 to 300,000 distinct CDR3 sequences, approximately 9.2% occurring once; the ten biggest clones make up less than 15%. Input material: PBMCs. The receptors stem from a human donor in good health (CMV status not recorded). Some clones in this sample may be carry-over from other donors' samples. The CDR3 runs from the conserved cysteine through the conserved F or W. A D gene is named only where the DNA matches it firmly. Expanded clones get a size class; other rows say once, few or many, or leave the size out.

CDR3nt: TGTGCCAGTAACCCAGGACAGGGCGATAGCAATCAGCCCCAGCATTTT
CDR3aa: CASNPGQGDSNQPQHF
v_gene: TRBV19
j_gene: TRBJ1-5
d_gene: TRBD1
abundance: many

CDR3nt: TGTGCCAGCAGCTTAGGAGGACCCTCGACCGGGGAGACCCAGTACTTC
CDR3aa: CASSLGGPSTGETQYF
v_gene: TRBV11-2
j_gene: TRBJ2-5
d_gene: NA
abundance: few

CDR3nt: TGTGCCAGCAGCCAGAGGTGGGGTACTGAAGCTTTCTTT
CDR3aa: CASSQRWGTEAFF
v_gene: TRBV14
j_gene: TRBJ1-1
d_gene: NA
abundance: NA

CDR3nt: TGTGCCAGCAGTTTAGACGTCGGGGTGGGGACCTACGAGCAGTACTTC
CDR3aa: CASSLDVGVGTYEQYF
v_gene: TRBV12-3/TRBV12-4
j_gene: TRBJ2-7
d_gene: NA
abundance: few

CDR3nt: TGTGCCAGCAGTTATACGTCAGGGGGATCCTACGAGCAGTACTTC
CDR3aa: CASSYTSGGSYEQYF
v_gene: TRBV28
j_gene: TRBJ2-7
d_gene: TRBD1
abundance: many

CDR3nt: TGCGCCAGCAGGCCCCCACGAGATTCACCCCTCCACTTT
CDR3aa: CASRPPRDSPLHF
v_gene: TRBV10-2
j_gene: TRBJ1-6
d_gene: NA
abundance: many

CDR3nt: TGTGCCAGCAGCCATTCGGCGTCGAACACCGGGGAGCTGTTTTTT
CDR3aa: CASSHSASNTGELFF
v_gene: TRBV11-2
j_gene: TRBJ2-2
d_gene: NA
abundance: few

CDR3nt: TGCAGTGCAACCTCAAAGATCACTGAAGCTTTCTTT
CDR3aa: CSATSKITEAFF
v_gene: TRBV20-1
j_gene: TRBJ1-1
d_gene: NA
abundance: few

CDR3nt: TGCGCCAGCAGCCGAGATGACACACCGGGCACCGGGGAGCTGTTTTTT
CDR3aa: CASSRDDTPGTGELFF
v_gene: TRBV5-1
j_gene: TRBJ2-2
d_gene: NA
abundance: many

CDR3nt: TGTGCCAGCAGCTCGCGAATTCAGGGGAGGGCTGAAGCTTTCTTT
CDR3aa: CASSSRIQGRAEAFF
v_gene: TRBV7-2
j_gene: TRBJ1-1
d_gene: NA
abundance: many

CDR3nt: TGCGCCAGCAGCTTGGACGGACAGGGATTAGCCTCTGGGGCCAACGTCCTGACTTTC
CDR3aa: CASSLDGQGLASGANVLTF
v_gene: TRBV5-1
j_gene: TRBJ2-6
d_gene: TRBD1
abundance: NA

CDR3nt: TGTGCCAGCAGCTTGCTTGGGCACGGTGAAAAACTGTTTTTT
CDR3aa: CASSLLGHGEKLFF
v_gene: TRBV7-8
j_gene: TRBJ1-4
d_gene: NA
abundance: few

CDR3nt: TGTGCCAGCAGCCCAACCCCGAGAGGGTATAGCAATCAGCCCCAGCATTTT
CDR3aa: CASSPTPRGYSNQPQHF
v_gene: TRBV7-6
j_gene: TRBJ1-5
d_gene: NA
abundance: few

CDR3nt: TGCAGTGCAACAGACAGGGGTAGGCTCCGCGAGCAGTACTTC
CDR3aa: CSATDRGRLREQYF
v_gene: TRBV20-1
j_gene: TRBJ2-7
d_gene: TRBD1
abundance: NA

CDR3nt: TGTGCCAGCAGCTATGACATAAGAACTCTGGATGGCTACACCTTC
CDR3aa: CASSYDIRTLDGYTF
v_gene: TRBV7-2
j_gene: TRBJ1-2
d_gene: NA
abundance: many

CDR3nt: TGTGCCAGCGCTAAAGGAACCGGGACAGGGGAGGAGACCCAGTACTTC
CDR3aa: CASAKGTGTGEETQYF
v_gene: TRBV6-2/TRBV6-3
j_gene: TRBJ2-5
d_gene: TRBD1
abundance: few

CDR3nt: TGTGCCAGCAGCTTAAGCGGACAGGGCGGCGAGCAGTACTTC
CDR3aa: CASSLSGQGGEQYF
v_gene: TRBV7-9
j_gene: TRBJ2-7
d_gene: TRBD1
abundance: many

CDR3nt: TGTGCCAGCAGTTCGACGGCAGTCCGGGGCCAGGGCCGGGCCTACGAGCAGTACTTC
CDR3aa: CASSSTAVRGQGRAYEQYF
v_gene: TRBV28
j_gene: TRBJ2-7
d_gene: NA
abundance: many

CDR3nt: TGTGCCAGCAGTCTCAGGACAGAGTGGGCCAAAAACATTCAGTACTTC
CDR3aa: CASSLRTEWAKNIQYF
v_gene: TRBV28
j_gene: TRBJ2-4
d_gene: NA
abundance: NA

CDR3nt: TGTGCCAGCAGCCCCAGAGGGACAGGGGAGAACACTGAAGCTTTCTTT
CDR3aa: CASSPRGTGENTEAFF
v_gene: TRBV7-9
j_gene: TRBJ1-1
d_gene: TRBD1
abundance: many

CDR3nt: TGTGCCAGCACCAACGGGGGCGCTGGGGCCAACGTCCTGACTTTC
CDR3aa: CASTNGGAGANVLTF
v_gene: TRBV6-2/TRBV6-3
j_gene: TRBJ2-6
d_gene: NA
abundance: few

CDR3nt: TGTGCCAGCAGTTACCGGGACAAATATAGCAATCAGCCCCAGCATTTT
CDR3aa: CASSYRDKYSNQPQHF
v_gene: TRBV6-2/TRBV6-3
j_gene: TRBJ1-5
d_gene: NA
abundance: many